Listed below are T cell receptor beta chains from one sample, sequenced in a study of regulatory T cells in long-lasting Graves disease. TCRdb called the multiplex PCR reads again in MiXCR, with one record for every CDR3 protein. The table shows 360,000 or so distinct CDR3 sequences, with approximately 16% occurring only once. The same data also contributed to another study, on T cells in Graves' hyperthyroidism and ophthalmopathy.

The sample here was peripheral blood mononuclear cells (PBMCs), taken at new diagnosis, from a patient treated with antithyroid drugs. The source of these receptors is a man in his forties with Graves disease. CDR3s include the opening cysteine and the closing phenylalanine or tryptophan. The order of the fields is clone size, V gene, J gene, D gene, CDR3 protein, CDR3 DNA. The D gene is left open where the match is weak. Clone size is not always given. Where it is, it says once, few, many or a class for expanded clones.

clone size: many; V gene: TRBV20-1; J gene: TRBJ2-1; D gene: TRBD2; CDR3 protein: CSASDERLAGAKSSYNEQFF; CDR3 DNA: TGCAGTGCTAGCGACGAGAGGCTAGCGGGGGCAAAGAGCTCCTACAATGAGCAGTTCTTC
clone size: NA; V gene: TRBV15; J gene: TRBJ1-5; D gene: NA; CDR3 protein: CATSSDRFSNQPQHF; CDR3 DNA: TGTGCCACCAGCTCCGACAGATTTAGCAATCAGCCCCAGCATTTT
clone size: NA; V gene: TRBV28; J gene: TRBJ1-2; D gene: NA; CDR3 protein: CASSFLLSGTLEDYTF; CDR3 DNA: TGTGCCAGCAGCTTCCTGTTAAGCGGGACACTGGAGGACTACACCTTC
clone size: many; V gene: TRBV7-2; J gene: TRBJ2-5; D gene: TRBD2; CDR3 protein: CASSLGLRRGGGETQYF; CDR3 DNA: TGTGCCAGCAGCCTCGGTCTGAGGCGGGGGGGCGGAGAGACCCAGTACTTC
clone size: many; V gene: TRBV5-1; J gene: TRBJ2-1; D gene: NA; CDR3 protein: CASSLGGGSNNEQFF; CDR3 DNA: TGCGCCAGCAGCTTGGGTGGGGGCAGCAACAATGAGCAGTTCTTC
clone size: NA; V gene: TRBV6-5; J gene: TRBJ1-1; D gene: NA; CDR3 protein: CASSFTQGGTEAFF; CDR3 DNA: TGTGCCAGCAGTTTTACACAGGGAGGGACTGAAGCTTTCTTT
clone size: many; V gene: TRBV3-1; J gene: TRBJ2-3; D gene: TRBD1; CDR3 protein: CASSKGQGDTQYF; CDR3 DNA: TGTGCCAGCAGCAAAGGACAGGGAGATACGCAGTATTTT
clone size: NA; V gene: TRBV27; J gene: TRBJ1-5; D gene: NA; CDR3 protein: CASSLSERQPQHF; CDR3 DNA: TGTGCCAGCAGCCTTTCAGAGCGACAGCCCCAGCATTTT
clone size: many; V gene: TRBV11-3; J gene: TRBJ2-5; D gene: NA; CDR3 protein: CASSLAQGGVGQETQYF; CDR3 DNA: TGTGCCAGCAGCTTAGCACAGGGAGGAGTTGGACAAGAGACCCAGTACTTC
clone size: many; V gene: TRBV9; J gene: TRBJ1-1; D gene: NA; CDR3 protein: CASSVGGVSLAFF; CDR3 DNA: TGTGCCAGCAGCGTAGGCGGAGTGAGTTTGGCTTTCTTT
clone size: many; V gene: TRBV27; J gene: TRBJ2-1; D gene: NA; CDR3 protein: CASSRRDSGNEQFF; CDR3 DNA: TGTGCCAGCAGTCGGAGGGACAGTGGGAATGAGCAGTTCTTC
clone size: many; V gene: TRBV28; J gene: TRBJ2-3; D gene: TRBD2; CDR3 protein: CASSAASGGASDTQYF; CDR3 DNA: TGTGCCAGCAGTGCGGCTAGCGGGGGGGCATCGGATACGCAGTATTTT
clone size: once; V gene: TRBV20-1; J gene: TRBJ1-4; D gene: NA; CDR3 protein: CSARDLGGGVAKLFF; CDR3 DNA: TGCAGTGCTAGAGATTTGGGAGGGGGGGTGGCAAAACTGTTTTTT
clone size: few; V gene: TRBV2; J gene: TRBJ2-2; D gene: TRBD1; CDR3 protein: CASSEGTGGFNTGELFF; CDR3 DNA: TGTGCCAGCAGTGAAGGGACAGGGGGCTTCAACACCGGGGAGCTGTTTTTT
clone size: many; V gene: TRBV2; J gene: TRBJ2-1; D gene: NA; CDR3 protein: CASSLIHGSSYNEQFF; CDR3 DNA: TGTGCCAGCAGCTTAATACACGGGAGCTCCTACAATGAGCAGTTCTTC
clone size: many; V gene: TRBV28; J gene: TRBJ1-5; D gene: NA; CDR3 protein: CASTLGRVYSNQPQHF; CDR3 DNA: TGTGCCAGCACCTTAGGCAGGGTGTATAGCAATCAGCCCCAGCATTTT
clone size: many; V gene: TRBV6-1; J gene: TRBJ1-3; D gene: NA; CDR3 protein: CASSERNFRVTGNTIYF; CDR3 DNA: TGTGCCAGCAGTGAACGAAATTTCAGGGTAACTGGAAACACCATATATTTT
clone size: many; V gene: TRBV12-5; J gene: TRBJ1-6; D gene: TRBD1; CDR3 protein: CASGPLGQGNSPLHF; CDR3 DNA: TGTGCTAGTGGTCCCCTGGGACAGGGGAATTCACCCCTCCACTTT
clone size: many; V gene: TRBV10-1; J gene: TRBJ2-5; D gene: NA; CDR3 protein: CASSPGTSVGTQYF; CDR3 DNA: TGCGCCAGCAGCCCCGGGACGTCGGTCGGGACCCAGTACTTC
clone size: NA; V gene: TRBV25-1; J gene: TRBJ2-1; D gene: NA; CDR3 protein: CASSEHRIYNEQFF; CDR3 DNA: TGTGCCAGCAGTGAACACAGGATCTACAATGAGCAGTTCTTC
clone size: many; V gene: TRBV5-1; J gene: TRBJ1-5; D gene: NA; CDR3 protein: CASSLDGRHSNQPQHF; CDR3 DNA: TGCGCCAGCAGCTTGGATGGCAGACATAGCAATCAGCCCCAGCATTTT
clone size: few; V gene: TRBV5-6; J gene: TRBJ2-7; D gene: TRBD1; CDR3 protein: CASSLTGGSHEQYF; CDR3 DNA: TGTGCCAGCAGCTTGACAGGGGGCTCCCACGAGCAGTACTTC
clone size: few; V gene: TRBV6-1; J gene: TRBJ1-1; D gene: NA; CDR3 protein: CASRGGILGAFF; CDR3 DNA: TGTGCCAGCAGGGGGGGGATCCTCGGGGCTTTCTTT
clone size: NA; V gene: TRBV4-1; J gene: TRBJ1-6; D gene: NA; CDR3 protein: CASSPKTGEANSPLHF; CDR3 DNA: TGCGCCAGCAGCCCAAAGACAGGAGAAGCCAATTCACCCCTCCACTTT
clone size: many; V gene: TRBV2; J gene: TRBJ2-3; D gene: NA; CDR3 protein: CASSDRTGDTQYF; CDR3 DNA: TGTGCCAGCAGTGACAGGACGGGAGATACGCAGTATTTT
clone size: many; V gene: TRBV12-3/TRBV12-4; J gene: TRBJ2-7; D gene: NA; CDR3 protein: CASSILLYEQYF; CDR3 DNA: TGTGCCAGCAGCATCCTGCTCTACGAGCAGTACTTC
clone size: NA; V gene: TRBV4-1; J gene: TRBJ1-5; D gene: NA; CDR3 protein: CASSQEPFLPQHF; CDR3 DNA: TGCGCCAGCAGCCAAGAGCCCTTTCTGCCCCAGCATTTT
clone size: NA; V gene: TRBV18; J gene: TRBJ1-4; D gene: NA; CDR3 protein: CASSPPPGAVFEKLFF; CDR3 DNA: TGTGCCAGCTCACCACCCCCAGGGGCGGTTTTTGAAAAACTGTTTTTT
clone size: few; V gene: TRBV5-4; J gene: TRBJ1-3; D gene: NA; CDR3 protein: CASSLDRARNTIYF; CDR3 DNA: TGTGCCAGCAGCTTGGACAGGGCCCGGAACACCATATATTTT
clone size: many; V gene: TRBV2; J gene: TRBJ2-2; D gene: TRBD2; CDR3 protein: CASSEKAGGIGELFF; CDR3 DNA: TGTGCCAGCAGTGAAAAGGCGGGGGGGATCGGGGAGCTGTTTTTT
clone size: NA; V gene: TRBV7-9; J gene: TRBJ2-3; D gene: NA; CDR3 protein: CASSQRALTDTQYF; CDR3 DNA: TGTGCCAGCAGCCAACGGGCCCTCACAGATACGCAGTATTTT
clone size: many; V gene: TRBV20-1; J gene: TRBJ2-4; D gene: TRBD2; CDR3 protein: CSASTSGTNIQYF; CDR3 DNA: TGCAGTGCTAGTACTAGCGGGACAAACATTCAGTACTTC
clone size: many; V gene: TRBV12-3/TRBV12-4; J gene: TRBJ1-1; D gene: NA; CDR3 protein: CASSFFTTEAFF; CDR3 DNA: TGTGCCAGCAGTTTCTTCACCACTGAAGCTTTCTTT
clone size: many; V gene: TRBV6-1; J gene: TRBJ1-1; D gene: TRBD1; CDR3 protein: CATGGSSMNTEAFF; CDR3 DNA: TGTGCGACAGGGGGCTCAAGTATGAACACTGAAGCTTTCTTT
clone size: many; V gene: TRBV2; J gene: TRBJ1-3; D gene: TRBD1; CDR3 protein: CASRGDRAGNTIYF; CDR3 DNA: TGTGCCAGCAGAGGGGACAGGGCTGGAAACACCATATATTTT
clone size: many; V gene: TRBV7-3; J gene: TRBJ2-1; D gene: NA; CDR3 protein: CASSFTRDNEQFF; CDR3 DNA: TGTGCCAGCAGCTTTACCCGGGACAATGAGCAGTTCTTC
clone size: many; V gene: TRBV18; J gene: TRBJ2-5; D gene: NA; CDR3 protein: CASSPGRSQETQYF; CDR3 DNA: TGTGCCAGCTCACCAGGTCGGTCTCAAGAGACCCAGTACTTC
clone size: many; V gene: TRBV9; J gene: TRBJ2-7; D gene: NA; CDR3 protein: CASSVEPGLNYEQYF; CDR3 DNA: TGTGCCAGCAGCGTAGAACCGGGTTTAAACTACGAGCAGTACTTC
clone size: many; V gene: TRBV2; J gene: TRBJ2-5; D gene: TRBD2; CDR3 protein: CASSEIAGAETQYF; CDR3 DNA: TGTGCCAGCAGTGAAATAGCGGGGGCTGAGACCCAGTACTTC
clone size: many; V gene: TRBV7-2; J gene: TRBJ2-7; D gene: NA; CDR3 protein: CASSVFSYEQYF; CDR3 DNA: TGTGCCAGCAGCGTCTTCTCCTACGAGCAGTACTTC
clone size: many; V gene: TRBV29-1; J gene: TRBJ1-1; D gene: NA; CDR3 protein: CSVGRNTEAFF; CDR3 DNA: TGCAGCGTCGGAAGAAACACTGAAGCTTTCTTT
clone size: NA; V gene: TRBV28; J gene: TRBJ2-5; D gene: TRBD1; CDR3 protein: CASNLQGLETQYF; CDR3 DNA: TGTGCCAGCAACCTACAGGGGTTGGAGACCCAGTACTTC
clone size: many; V gene: TRBV7-2; J gene: TRBJ2-7; D gene: NA; CDR3 protein: CASLADSFSYEQYF; CDR3 DNA: TGTGCCAGCCTCGCGGACAGTTTCTCCTACGAGCAGTACTTC
clone size: NA; V gene: TRBV5-1; J gene: TRBJ1-4; D gene: TRBD1; CDR3 protein: CASSFSGTGANEKLFF; CDR3 DNA: TGCGCCAGCAGCTTTAGCGGGACAGGTGCGAATGAAAAACTGTTTTTT
clone size: few; V gene: TRBV27; J gene: TRBJ2-1; D gene: NA; CDR3 protein: CASVGEGSSYNEQFF; CDR3 DNA: TGTGCCAGCGTAGGAGAGGGAAGCTCCTACAATGAGCAGTTCTTC